Shown below are 17 T cell receptor beta chains from a single sample sequenced in a study of blood T cells in healthy people across ages. A second PCR, run for about 6 to 12 cycles, used a sample-barcoded 5' primer plus a J-beta primer mix. TCRdb processed the 5' RACE reads anew with MiXCR; each CDR3 protein has one entry. The sample consists of approximately 800,000 distinct CDR3 sequences, around two thirds of them appearing once. The sequenced sample was blood. Receptors were obtained from a man younger than 45 in good health.

V usage is TRBV15 and J usage is TRBJ1-2; the D gene is possibly TRBD1 (6 bases). Between the trimmed V and J ends, which lost 1 base and 8 bases, there was a span of 17 bases. The CDR3 covers 15 residues. Germline loops: CDR1 LNHNV, CDR2 YYDKDF (reference sequence). CDR3: CATSRGNREYRGYTF. The CDR3, as DNA: TGTGCCACCAGCAGAGGCAACAGGGAGTATCGCGGCTACACCTTC.

This clonotype was recorded once. The CDR3 nucleotides are TGCGCCAGCAGCCAAGGGAACGTTCAGTACTTC. This encodes CASSQGNVQYF. The J gene is TRBJ2-4, the V gene TRBV4-3; no clear D gene. In germline, CDR1 is LGHNA, CDR2 YSLEER. V shed 1 base and J shed 11 bases, with 6 bases lying between them. There are 11 residues in the CDR3.

The chain carries TRBV10-3 and TRBJ1-6; D is possibly TRBD1 (6 bases). The V gene's germline CDR1 is ENHRY and CDR2 SYGVKD. The CDR3 has 12 amino acids. V was shortened by 4 bases and J by 8 bases, with 6 bases between the two germline ends. CDR3 residues: CAISGQDSPLHF. In DNA form, the CDR3 reads TGTGCCATCAGTGGACAGGATTCACCCCTCCACTTT.

The rearrangement uses TRBV25-1 and TRBJ1-2, with D possibly being TRBD1 (5 bases). V was clipped by 2 bases and J by 6 bases, with 13 bases between them. This CDR3 spans 14 amino acids. CDR1 is MGHDK and CDR2 is SYGVNS in the germline V gene. CDR3 DNA sequence: TGTGCCAGCAGTGAACCAGGGAGGGTGGATGGCTACACCTTC. This encodes CASSEPGRVDGYTF.

To note about this clonotype: Sequence at one end of the junction differs from germline and may be a read error. The rearrangement joins TRBV7-9 to TRBJ1-4, with TRBD1 matching 9 bases. CDR3 length equals 18 residues. Germline V lookup: CDR1 SEHNR, CDR2 FQNEAQ (reference sequence). The CDR3 DNA reads as TGTGCCAGCAGCTTAGCCCCGGGACAGGGTCCAGCTAATGAAAAACTGATTTTT. Translation gives CASSLAPGQGPANEKLIF. Filled out from reference TRBV7-9 and TRBJ1-4, the complete variable domain reads DTGVSQNPRHKITKRGQNVTFRCDPISEHNRLYWYRQTLGQGPEFLTYFQNEAQLEKSRLLSDRFSAERPKGSFSTLEIQRTEQGDSAMYLCASSLAPGQGPANEKLIFGSGTQLSVL.

This chain uses TRBV6-5 with TRBJ1-6, with TRBD1 identical over 7 bases. The germline V gene encodes CDR1 MNHEY and CDR2 SVGAGI. V gave up 10 bases and J gave up 6 bases; unmatched junction bases: 9. This CDR3 is built from 14 residues. CDR3 nucleotides: TGTGCCACCGGGGGACAGCTTATTAATTCACCCCTCCACTTT. It yields the protein CATGGQLINSPLHF.

The J gene is TRBJ2-3, the V gene TRBV27, with a tentative D call TRBD2 (6 bases). Germline CDR1 reads MNHEY; CDR2 reads SMNVEV (reference sequence). CDR3 size: 14 residues. V was clipped by 0 bases and J by 4 bases, with 8 bases between them. CDR3 protein: CASSLSGLADTQYF. The CDR3 nucleotides read TGTGCCAGCAGTTTATCGGGACTTGCAGATACGCAGTATTTT.

The chain carries TRBV7-3 and TRBJ2-4; no definite D call. The DNA end favors TRBJ2-5, so the J call may be wrong. The CDR3 extends over 13 amino acids. CDR1 is SGHTA, CDR2 FQGTGA, per germline. The CDR3 protein is CASSPFGDETQYF. DNA of the CDR3: TGTGCCAGCAGCCCCTTCGGTGACGAGACCCAGTACTTC.

This chain links TRBV28 with TRBJ2-4; the D call may be TRBD1 or TRBD2 (6 bases each). Matching the DNA end better, TRBJ2-7 makes the J call doubtful. This CDR3 comprises 16 residues. Germline assignment: CDR1 MDHEN and CDR2 SYDVKM. The DNA of the CDR3 is TGTGCCAGCAGCCTCGCGGGCCAAAGGGGGGAGTACGAGCAGTACTTC. This codes for CASSLAGQRGEYEQYF.

This chain joins TRBV6-1 and TRBJ2-7; either TRBD1 or TRBD2 may fit D (6 bases each). The CDR3 runs to 15 residues. The germline CDR1 and CDR2 sequences are MNHNS and SASEGT. V lost 1 base and J 2 bases, leaving 12 bases between the germline ends. The DNA of the CDR3 is TGTGCCAGCAGTGAAGGACGGGGGCCAGCCTACGAGCAGTACTTC. This sequence encodes CASSEGRGPAYEQYF.

This clonotype was recorded a few times. The rearrangement joins TRBV5-6 to TRBJ2-5, with TRBD2 matching over 8 bases. This CDR3 has 15 residues. Germline loops: CDR1 SGHDT, CDR2 YYEEEE. V lost 2 bases and J lost 2; bases outside the gene matches: 5. CDR3 protein: CASSLGLAEQETQYF. CDR3 sequence (DNA): TGTGCCAGCAGCTTAGGACTAGCAGAGCAAGAGACCCAGTACTTC.

The rearrangement uses TRBV3-1 and TRBJ1-2; 10 bases map to TRBD1. Germline lookup yields CDR1 LGHDT and CDR2 YNNKEL (reference sequence). Unmatched junction bases numbered 11, after V lost 2 bases and J lost 8 bases. The CDR3 sequence is 16 residues long. The CDR3 DNA sequence: TGTGCCAGCAGCCAATCTCCGGGACAGGGGATAACGGGCTACACCTTC. Its protein product is CASSQSPGQGITGYTF.

This clonotype was seen more than once but under ten times. V gene TRBV3-1 combines with J gene TRBJ1-6; maybe TRBD1 (6 bases). Trimming removed 4 bases at V and 9 bases at J, with 16 bases between. The germline gives CDR1 LGHDT, CDR2 YNNKEL (reference sequence). There are 15 residues in the CDR3. The chain's CDR3 is CASSRDTTGSSPLHF. CDR3 DNA sequence: TGTGCCAGCAGCCGGGACACTACGGGTAGTTCACCCCTCCACTTT.

The CDR3 bases are TGTGCCAGCAGCGCTACTAGCGAAGCCTACAATGAGCAGTTCTTC. Translation: CASSATSEAYNEQFF. The chain carries TRBV7-2 and TRBJ2-1; 7 bases map to TRBD2. Germline trimming cut 5 bases from V and 2 bases from J; bases unmatched to any gene: 6. Germline V gene lookup returns CDR1 SGHTA and CDR2 FQGNSA. The CDR3 is made up of 15 amino acids.

The chain combines TRBV12-3 or TRBV12-4 with TRBJ2-1; the D gene is possibly TRBD1 (5 bases). With 3 bases removed from V and 9 bases from J, the gap between germline ends came to 18 bases. The CDR3 has 15 amino acids. The DNA of the CDR3 is TGTGCCAGCAGTTTTGGGGCTTTAAGACATGGTGAGCAGTTCTTC. It translates to CASSFGALRHGEQFF.

This sequence joins TRBV29-1 and TRBJ1-2; TRBD1 aligns across 10 bases. The CDR3 length is 15 residues. The germline V gene encodes CDR1 SQVTM and CDR2 ANQGSEA. The J segment lost 4 bases and the V segment lost 4 bases, leaving 9 bases of the junction unmatched. Here the CDR3 reads CSVGGRGQGSYGYTF. DNA of the CDR3: TGCAGCGTTGGAGGGCGGGGACAGGGGTCCTATGGCTACACCTTC.

The chain has TRBV20-1 and TRBJ2-5; D is undetermined. TRBJ2-7 explains the end of the DNA better; the J call may be wrong. The germline CDR1 and CDR2 sequences are DFQATT and SNEGSKA (reference sequence). The CDR3 totals 12 residues. CDR3 amino acids: CSASGPAYEQYF. DNA of the CDR3: TGCAGTGCTAGCGGCCCCGCGTACGAGCAGTACTTC.